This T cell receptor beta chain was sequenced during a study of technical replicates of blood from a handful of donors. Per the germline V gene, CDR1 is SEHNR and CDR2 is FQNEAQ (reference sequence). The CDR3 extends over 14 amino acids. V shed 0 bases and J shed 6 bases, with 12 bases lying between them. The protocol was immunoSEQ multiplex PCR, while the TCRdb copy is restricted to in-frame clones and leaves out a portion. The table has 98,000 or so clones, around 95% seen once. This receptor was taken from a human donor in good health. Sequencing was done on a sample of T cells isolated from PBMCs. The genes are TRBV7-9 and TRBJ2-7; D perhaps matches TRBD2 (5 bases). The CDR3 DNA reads TGTGCCAGCAGCTTAGCACTAGATGCCACCGAGCAGTACTTC. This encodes CASSLALDATEQYF.